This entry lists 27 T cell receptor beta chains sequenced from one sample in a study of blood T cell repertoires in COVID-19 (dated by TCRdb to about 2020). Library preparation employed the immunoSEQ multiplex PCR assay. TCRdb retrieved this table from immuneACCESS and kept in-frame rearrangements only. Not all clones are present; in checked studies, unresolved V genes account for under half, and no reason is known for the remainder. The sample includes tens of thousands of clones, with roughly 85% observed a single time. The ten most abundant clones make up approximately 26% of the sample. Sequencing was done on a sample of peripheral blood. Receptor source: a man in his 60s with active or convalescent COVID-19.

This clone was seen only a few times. CDR3 loop: CASSAGTDEKLFF. In DNA, the CDR3 is TGTGCCAGCAGCGCCGGGACAGATGAAAAACTGTTTTTT. V usage is TRBV2 and J usage is TRBJ1-4; 7 bases fit TRBD1. CDR1 and CDR2 (germline): SNHLY, FYNNEI. Losses at the gene ends were 6 bases for V and 6 bases for J; bases not matched to a gene: 4. CDR3 length: 13 amino acids.

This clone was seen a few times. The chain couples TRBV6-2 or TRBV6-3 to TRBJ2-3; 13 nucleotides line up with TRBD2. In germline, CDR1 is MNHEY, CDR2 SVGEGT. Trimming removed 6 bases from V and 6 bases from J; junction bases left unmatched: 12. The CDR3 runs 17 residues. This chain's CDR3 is CASSRGLAGSSFDTQYF. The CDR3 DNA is TGTGCCAGCAGCCGGGGACTAGCGGGGAGTTCATTTGATACGCAGTATTTT.

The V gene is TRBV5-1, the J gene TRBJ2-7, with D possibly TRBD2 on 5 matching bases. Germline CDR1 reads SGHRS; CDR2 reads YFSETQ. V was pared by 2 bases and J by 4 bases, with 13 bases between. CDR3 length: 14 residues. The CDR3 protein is CASSLTEGNYEQYF. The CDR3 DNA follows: TGCGCCAGCAGCTTAACTGAGGGCAATTACGAGCAGTACTTC.

CDR3 loop: CASTWDRQETQYF. As DNA, the CDR3 is TGTGCCAGCACCTGGGACAGACAAGAGACCCAGTACTTC. The chain carries TRBV2 and TRBJ2-5; the match to TRBD1 covers 7 bases. After removal of 7 bases from V and 2 bases from J, the junction contained 4 bases not matched to a gene. The CDR3 is 13 amino acids. CDR1 is SNHLY and CDR2 is FYNNEI in the germline V gene.

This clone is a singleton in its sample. CDR3 nucleotides: TGTGCCAGCTCACCATTCGAGGGGAGGGAGACCCAGTACTTC. It translates to CASSPFEGRETQYF. V is TRBV18 and J is TRBJ2-5, with D maybe TRBD2 (6 bases). The germline V and J ends were trimmed by 2 bases and 5 bases, with 12 bases remaining between them. The CDR3 is 14 residues long. CDR1 and CDR2 (germline): KGHSH, LQKENI.

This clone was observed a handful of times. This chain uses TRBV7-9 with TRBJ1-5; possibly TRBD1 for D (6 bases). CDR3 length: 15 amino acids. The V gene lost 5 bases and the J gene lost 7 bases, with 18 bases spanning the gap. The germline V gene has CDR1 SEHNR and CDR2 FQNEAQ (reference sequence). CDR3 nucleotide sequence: TGTGCCAGCAGCAGGGACATGCCCACGGGGCAGCCCCAGCATTTT. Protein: CASSRDMPTGQPQHF.

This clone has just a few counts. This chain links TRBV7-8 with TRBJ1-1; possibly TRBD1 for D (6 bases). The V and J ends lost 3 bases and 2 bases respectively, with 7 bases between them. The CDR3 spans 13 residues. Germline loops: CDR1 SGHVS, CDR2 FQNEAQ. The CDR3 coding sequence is TGTGCCAGCAGCTTGGACAGAAACACTGAAGCTTTCTTT. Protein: CASSLDRNTEAFF.

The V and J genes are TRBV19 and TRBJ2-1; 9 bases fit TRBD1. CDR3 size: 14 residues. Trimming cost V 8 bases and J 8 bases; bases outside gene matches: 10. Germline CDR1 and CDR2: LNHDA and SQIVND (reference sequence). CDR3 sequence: CASSRTGAVDEQFF. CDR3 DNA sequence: TGTGCCAGTTCCCGGACAGGGGCTGTGGATGAGCAGTTCTTC. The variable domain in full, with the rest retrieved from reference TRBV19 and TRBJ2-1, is DGGITQSPKYLFRKEGQNVTLSCEQNLNHDAMYWYRQDPGQGLRLIYYSQIVNDFQKGDIAEGYSVSREKKESFPLTVTSAQKNPTAFYLCASSRTGAVDEQFFGPGTRLTVL.

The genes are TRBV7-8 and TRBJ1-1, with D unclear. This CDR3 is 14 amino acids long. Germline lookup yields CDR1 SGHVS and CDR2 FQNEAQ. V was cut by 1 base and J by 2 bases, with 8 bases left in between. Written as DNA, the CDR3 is TGTGCCAGCAGCTTAGTGGCAGGTAACACTGAAGCTTTCTTT. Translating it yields CASSLVAGNTEAFF.

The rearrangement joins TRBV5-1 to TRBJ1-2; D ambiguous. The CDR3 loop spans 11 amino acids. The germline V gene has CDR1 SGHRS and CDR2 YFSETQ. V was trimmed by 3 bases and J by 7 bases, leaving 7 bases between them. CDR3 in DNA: TGCGCCAGCAGCTCGAACGGTGGCTACACCTTC. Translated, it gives CASSSNGGYTF.

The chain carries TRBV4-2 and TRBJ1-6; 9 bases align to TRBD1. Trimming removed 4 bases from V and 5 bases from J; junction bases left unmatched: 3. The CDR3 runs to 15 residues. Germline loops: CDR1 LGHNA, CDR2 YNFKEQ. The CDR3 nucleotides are TGTGCCAGCAGCCCCCGGGACAGGGATAATTCACCCCTCCACTTT. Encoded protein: CASSPRDRDNSPLHF.

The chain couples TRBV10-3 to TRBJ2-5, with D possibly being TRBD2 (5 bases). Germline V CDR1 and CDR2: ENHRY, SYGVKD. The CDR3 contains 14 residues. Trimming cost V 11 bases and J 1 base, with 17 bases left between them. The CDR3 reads CASAGVGVQETQYF. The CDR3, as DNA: TGTGCCTCCGCCGGGGTGGGTGTCCAAGAGACCCAGTACTTC.

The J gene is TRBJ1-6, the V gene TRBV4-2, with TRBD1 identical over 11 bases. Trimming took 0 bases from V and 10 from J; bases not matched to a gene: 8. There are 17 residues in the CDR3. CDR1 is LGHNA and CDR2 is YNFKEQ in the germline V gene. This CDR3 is CASSQDLGQGAYSPLHF. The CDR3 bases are TGTGCCAGCAGCCAAGATCTCGGACAGGGGGCTTACTCACCCCTCCACTTT.

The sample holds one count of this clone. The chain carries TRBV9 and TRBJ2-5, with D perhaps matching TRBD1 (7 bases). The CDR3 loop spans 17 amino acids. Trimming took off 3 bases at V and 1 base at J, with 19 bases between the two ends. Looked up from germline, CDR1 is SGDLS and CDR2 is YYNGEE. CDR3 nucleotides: TGTGCCAGCAGCGGCCCGGGAGAAGGGGGCCCCCAAGAGACCCAGTACTTC. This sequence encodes CASSGPGEGGPQETQYF.

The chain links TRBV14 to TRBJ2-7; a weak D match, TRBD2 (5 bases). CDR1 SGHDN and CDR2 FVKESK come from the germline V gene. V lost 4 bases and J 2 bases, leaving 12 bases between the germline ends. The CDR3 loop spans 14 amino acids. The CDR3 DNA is TGTGCCAGCAGCCGAAGTGACGGGACCTACGAGCAGTACTTC. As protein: CASSRSDGTYEQYF.

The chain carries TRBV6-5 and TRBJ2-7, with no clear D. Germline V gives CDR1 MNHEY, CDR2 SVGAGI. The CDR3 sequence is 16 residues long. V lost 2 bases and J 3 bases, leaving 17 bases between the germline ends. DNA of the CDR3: TGTGCCAGCAGTTACCCGGCAGGAACGGTGTTCTACGAGCAGTACTTC. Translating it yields CASSYPAGTVFYEQYF.

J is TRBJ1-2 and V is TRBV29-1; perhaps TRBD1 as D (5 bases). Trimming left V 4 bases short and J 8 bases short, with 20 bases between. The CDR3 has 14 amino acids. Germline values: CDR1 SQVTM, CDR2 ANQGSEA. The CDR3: CSVGIGTRSGGYTF. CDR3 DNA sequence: TGCAGCGTTGGGATCGGGACCAGGAGCGGGGGCTACACCTTC.

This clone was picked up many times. The CDR3 coding sequence is TGTGCCAGCAGTTTGACAGGGGGGCTTTTGTACGAGCAGTACTTC. Translation gives CASSLTGGLLYEQYF. The gene calls are TRBV28 and TRBJ2-7; 9 nucleotides align to TRBD1. The CDR3 totals 15 residues. Per the germline V gene, CDR1 is MDHEN and CDR2 is SYDVKM. J was trimmed by 4 bases and V by 3 bases; bases with no gene match: 7.

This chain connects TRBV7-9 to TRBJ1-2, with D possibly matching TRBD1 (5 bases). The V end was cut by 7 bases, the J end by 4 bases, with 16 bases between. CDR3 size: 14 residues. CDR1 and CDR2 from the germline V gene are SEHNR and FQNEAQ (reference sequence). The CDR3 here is CASNFDQGIYGYTF. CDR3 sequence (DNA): TGTGCCAGCAATTTCGACCAGGGTATCTATGGCTACACCTTC.

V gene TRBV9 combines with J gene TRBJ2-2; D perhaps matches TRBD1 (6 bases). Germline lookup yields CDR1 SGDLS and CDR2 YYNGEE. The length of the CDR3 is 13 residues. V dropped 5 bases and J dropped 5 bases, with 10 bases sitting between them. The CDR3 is CASRPRGTGELFF. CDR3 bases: TGTGCCAGCAGGCCCAGGGGTACCGGGGAGCTGTTTTTT.

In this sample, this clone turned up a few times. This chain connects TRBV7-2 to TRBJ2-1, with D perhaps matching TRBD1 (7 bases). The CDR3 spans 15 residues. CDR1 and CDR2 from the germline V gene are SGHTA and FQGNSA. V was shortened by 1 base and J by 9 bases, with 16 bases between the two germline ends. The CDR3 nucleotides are TGTGCCAGCAGCTTAGTTGTCGGAGGGGGCGGTGAGCAGTTCTTC. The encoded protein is CASSLVVGGGGEQFF.

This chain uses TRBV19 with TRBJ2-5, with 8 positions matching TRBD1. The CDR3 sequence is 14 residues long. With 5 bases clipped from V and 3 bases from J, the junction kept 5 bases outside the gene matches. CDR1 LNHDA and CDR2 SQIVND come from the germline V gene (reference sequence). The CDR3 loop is CASSPNRGKETQYF. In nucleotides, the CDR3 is TGTGCCAGTAGTCCCAACAGGGGGAAAGAGACCCAGTACTTC.

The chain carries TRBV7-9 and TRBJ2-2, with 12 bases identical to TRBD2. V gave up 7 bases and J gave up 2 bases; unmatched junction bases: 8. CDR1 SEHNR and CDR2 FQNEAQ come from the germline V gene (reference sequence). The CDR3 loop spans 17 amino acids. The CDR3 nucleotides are TGTGCCAGCACCCGGACTAGCGGGGCAATTAACACCGGGGAGCTGTTTTTT. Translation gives CASTRTSGAINTGELFF.

The CDR3 region has the DNA TGTGCCAGCACCGGCGTCGGACTAGCGGGGTCTTACAATGAGCAGTTCTTC. Its translation: CASTGVGLAGSYNEQFF. The chain joins TRBV2 to TRBJ2-1, with 12 bases that match TRBD2. The V and J ends lost 7 bases and 4 bases, in that order; junction bases with no gene match: 11. Per germline, CDR1 SNHLY and CDR2 FYNNEI. This CDR3 is built from 17 residues.

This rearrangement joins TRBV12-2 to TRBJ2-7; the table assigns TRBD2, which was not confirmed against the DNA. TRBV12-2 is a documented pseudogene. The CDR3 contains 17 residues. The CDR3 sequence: CASRPSGGPENSYEQYF. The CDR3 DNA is TGTGCAAGTCGCCCCAGCGGGGGGCCCGAAAATTCCTACGAGCAGTACTTC.

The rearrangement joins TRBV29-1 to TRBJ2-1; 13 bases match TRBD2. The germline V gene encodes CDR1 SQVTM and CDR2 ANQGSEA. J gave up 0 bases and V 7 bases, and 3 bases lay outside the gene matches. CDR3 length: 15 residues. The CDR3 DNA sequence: TGCAGCGCAGGGACTAGCGGGGTCTCCTACAATGAGCAGTTCTTC. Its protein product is CSAGTSGVSYNEQFF.

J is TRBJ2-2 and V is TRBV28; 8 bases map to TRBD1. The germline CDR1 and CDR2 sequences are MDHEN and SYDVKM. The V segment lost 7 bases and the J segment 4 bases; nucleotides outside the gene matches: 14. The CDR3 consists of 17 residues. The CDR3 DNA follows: TGTGCCAGCAACCTAAATCCGGACAGGGAGTTCACCGGGGAGCTGTTTTTT. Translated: CASNLNPDREFTGELFF.